One and the same sample provided the 17 T cell receptor beta chains below, sequenced in a study of T cells after yellow fever vaccination. TCRdb processed the 5' RACE reads anew with MiXCR; each CDR3 protein has one entry. This table has about 60,000 distinct CDR3 sequences, approximately 7.7% appearing once. Sequenced material: CD8+ T cells sorted from PBMCs, taken on the day of the first yellow fever vaccination. These TCRs come from a man younger than 35 who received the YFV17D yellow fever vaccine.

This clonotype has more than one count but fewer than ten. This chain joins TRBV5-5 and TRBJ2-3; 14 nucleotides match TRBD2. Germline V gene lookup returns CDR1 SGHKS and CDR2 YYEKEE (reference sequence). This CDR3 region has 15 residues. The J segment lost 5 bases and the V segment lost 2 bases, leaving 1 base of the junction unmatched. This CDR3 is CASSFGTSGGDTQYF. CDR3 in DNA: TGTGCCAGCAGCTTCGGGACTAGCGGGGGAGATACGCAGTATTTT. Looking up the rest from reference TRBV5-5 and TRBJ2-3 gives the full variable domain: DAGVTQSPTHLIKTRGQQVTLRCSPISGHKSVSWYQQVLGQGPQFIFQYYEKEERGRGNFPDRFSARQFPNYSSELNVNALLLGDSALYLCASSFGTSGGDTQYFGPGTRLTVL.

At least ten counts were recorded for this clonotype. This chain joins TRBV24-1 and TRBJ2-5; 7 nucleotides agree with TRBD2. The ends lost 4 bases at V and 3 bases at J; junction bases unmatched: 4. The V gene's germline CDR1 is KGHDR and CDR2 SFDVKD. This CDR3 has 14 residues. The CDR3 DNA reads TGTGCCACCAGTGAGCAGGGAGGGGAAGAGACCCAGTACTTC. Its protein is CATSEQGGEETQYF.

This clonotype was counted between two and nine times. The CDR3 loop reads CASSLGGTGGQETQYF. CDR3 DNA: TGTGCCAGCAGTTTGGGGGGGACAGGGGGGCAAGAGACCCAGTACTTC. J is TRBJ2-5 and V is TRBV12-3 or TRBV12-4; 11 bases are a match to TRBD1. The CDR3 is made up of 16 amino acids. V dropped 3 bases and J dropped 2; count of bases not matched to a gene: 5.

The CDR3 loop reads CAWSYKNEQFF. CDR3 nucleotides: TGTGCCTGGAGTTACAAGAATGAGCAGTTCTTC. This chain connects TRBV30 to TRBJ2-1; no definite D call. CDR3 size: 11 residues. V was trimmed by 2 bases and J by 7 bases, leaving 6 bases between them. Germline V gene lookup returns CDR1 GTSNPN and CDR2 SVGIG (reference sequence).

This clonotype was found a few times. V and J are TRBV7-2 and TRBJ2-5; D is perhaps TRBD2 (6 bases). CDR1 SGHTA and CDR2 FQGNSA come from the germline V gene. This CDR3 is 15 amino acids long. The V end was cut by 3 bases, the J end by 0 bases, with 11 bases between. This CDR3 reads CASSLGTLNQETQYF. The CDR3 DNA sequence: TGTGCCAGCAGCTTGGGGACTTTAAACCAAGAGACCCAGTACTTC.

This clonotype was recorded at least ten times. The chain uses TRBV7-2 and TRBJ2-7, with D perhaps matching TRBD2 (6 bases). With 4 bases removed from V and 0 bases from J, the gap between germline ends came to 10 bases. The CDR3 spans 14 residues. Germline-derived CDR1 and CDR2 are SGHTA and FQGNSA. CDR3 sequence reads: CASSSDGSSYEQYF. CDR3 sequence (DNA): TGTGCCAGCAGCTCGGACGGGAGCTCCTACGAGCAGTACTTC. Combining the CDR3 with reference TRBV7-2 and TRBJ2-7 gives the whole variable domain GAGVSQSPSNKVTEKGKDVELRCDPISGHTALYWYRQSLGQGLEFLIYFQGNSAPDKSGLPSDRFSAERTGGSVSTLTIQRTQQEDSAVYLCASSSDGSSYEQYFGPGTRLTVT.

This clonotype was recorded a few times. The gene calls are TRBV7-2 and TRBJ2-1; TRBD2 agrees at 7 bases. The CDR3 runs to 14 residues. From germline, CDR1 is SGHTA and CDR2 FQGNSA. The V segment lost 4 bases and the J segment 5 bases; nucleotides outside the gene matches: 5. This CDR3 reads CASSSAGLNNEQFF. CDR3 bases: TGTGCCAGCAGCTCAGCGGGACTAAACAATGAGCAGTTCTTC.

The genes are TRBV19 and TRBJ1-5; 9 nucleotides line up with TRBD1. With V trimmed by 6 bases and J by 5 bases, 8 bases remained unmatched. This CDR3 spans 15 amino acids. Germline-derived CDR1 and CDR2 are LNHDA and SQIVND (reference sequence). DNA for the CDR3: TGTGCCAGTAGCCCTCGGGGACAGGGATATCAGCCCCAGCATTTT. The encoded protein is CASSPRGQGYQPQHF.

This clonotype was counted a few times. The chain combines TRBV6-2 or TRBV6-3 with TRBJ2-5; TRBD1 matches 7 bases. Germline assignment: CDR1 MNHEY and CDR2 SVGEGT. The ends lost 7 bases at V and 1 base at J; junction bases unmatched: 3. The CDR3 is made up of 13 amino acids. CDR3 coding DNA: TGTGCCAGCACGTCAGGGGGCCAAGAGACCCAGTACTTC. It codes for CASTSGGQETQYF.

This clonotype occurred many times. V and J are TRBV7-2 and TRBJ2-2, with D tentatively TRBD2 (6 bases). Germline V gene sequence: CDR1 SGHTA, CDR2 FQGNSA. This CDR3 contains 17 residues. Trimming took off 1 base at V and 2 bases at J, with 14 bases between the two ends. The CDR3 nucleotides are TGTGCCAGCAGCTTAGGGCTAGCGATCAGCAACACCGGGGAGCTGTTTTTT. Encoded protein: CASSLGLAISNTGELFF.

V and J are TRBV4-1 and TRBJ1-1; D is uncertain. CDR3 length: 15 amino acids. Trimming removed 1 base from V and 0 bases from J, with 9 bases in between. Germline values: CDR1 MGHRA, CDR2 YSYEKL. The CDR3 coding sequence is TGCGCCAGCAGCCAAGGGGCGGCCTTGAACACTGAAGCTTTCTTT. Translation: CASSQGAALNTEAFF.

This clonotype showed up many times. The J gene is TRBJ2-3, the V gene TRBV20-1; 8 positions agree with TRBD2. The germline CDR1 and CDR2 sequences are DFQATT and SNEGSKA (reference sequence). This CDR3 has 16 amino acids. V shed 7 bases, J shed 4 bases, and the junction held 16 bases outside the gene matches. CDR3 in DNA: TGCAGTGGCAGCCAGCTGGGACTAGTCGGGGCAGATACGCAGTATTTT. As protein: CSGSQLGLVGADTQYF.

Regarding this clonotype: It may be a read error: a sequence one base away is much more abundant. The chain employs TRBV24-1 and TRBJ1-5; D gene uncertain. The V end lost 3 bases, the J end lost 9 bases, and 8 bases lay between the germline ends. The CDR3 has 12 residues. Germline V CDR1 and CDR2: KGHDR, SFDVKD. The CDR3 region is CATSDADWPQHF. DNA for the CDR3: TGTGCCACCAGTGATGCAGACTGGCCCCAGCATTTT.

This chain links TRBV11-2 with TRBJ2-3; 13 nucleotides match TRBD2. Looked up from germline, CDR1 is SGHAT and CDR2 is FQNNGV. The length of the CDR3 is 18 residues. The junction had 4 bases not matched to a gene; V was cut back by 1 base and J by 0 bases. The CDR3 coding sequence is TGTGCCAGCAGCTTAGGACTAGCGGGGGGCCCGAGCACAGATACGCAGTATTTT. Its translation is CASSLGLAGGPSTDTQYF.

This chain's CDR3 is CAISRTSGVVSTDTQYF. The CDR3 DNA reads TGTGCCATCAGTAGGACTAGCGGGGTCGTTAGCACAGATACGCAGTATTTT. This chain joins TRBV10-3 and TRBJ2-3, with TRBD2 matching 12 bases. After removal of 5 bases from V and 0 bases from J, the junction contained 6 bases not matched to a gene. Germline-derived CDR1 and CDR2 are ENHRY and SYGVKD. This CDR3 is 17 amino acids long.

This clonotype was recorded a few times. The rearrangement uses TRBV7-9 and TRBJ2-5; the D call may be TRBD1 or TRBD2 (5 bases each). The CDR3 is 14 amino acids. Germline V gene sequence: CDR1 SEHNR, CDR2 FQNEAQ (reference sequence). Trimming pared 5 bases from V and 3 bases from J, leaving 13 bases between. CDR3 region: CASSRTGTEETQYF. As DNA, the CDR3 is TGTGCCAGCAGCCGAACCGGGACGGAAGAGACCCAGTACTTC.

About this clonotype: With a much larger clone just one base away, this may be a read error. The chain links TRBV4-2 to TRBJ2-1, with TRBD2 matching 8 bases. The CDR3 length is 16 residues. Unmatched junction bases numbered 5, after V lost 0 bases and J lost 4 bases. Germline loops: CDR1 LGHNA, CDR2 YNFKEQ. In nucleotides, the CDR3 is TGTGCCAGCAGCCAAGATCTTGCGGGGGGATACAATGAGCAGTTCTTC. Protein sequence: CASSQDLAGGYNEQFF.